A selection of T cell receptor beta chains follows, all from one sample in a study of vaccination and CD4 T cells after COVID-19. What these receptors recognize is not known. TCRdb independently ran MiXCR on the PCR reads; one entry per CDR3 protein. The sample carries approximately 20,000 distinct CDR3 sequences, 46% recorded once. The source was CD4+ T cells from blood, cultured in vitro, collected after SARS-CoV-2 vaccination. These receptors were taken from a human donor who had recovered from COVID-19. CDR3s include the opening cysteine and the closing phenylalanine or tryptophan. Only part of the rows carry a size: once, few, many, or a class if the clone is expanded.

j_gene | abundance | v_gene | CDR3aa
TRBJ2-3 | NA | TRBV11-3 | CASSLGQGGTDTQYF
TRBJ1-5 | NA | TRBV28 | CASRPTGRNNQPQHF
TRBJ2-3 | NA | TRBV6-2/TRBV6-3 | CASSFLAPSTDTQYF
TRBJ2-5 | NA | TRBV6-2/TRBV6-3 | CASSERNLGETQYF
TRBJ2-1 | NA | TRBV12-3/TRBV12-4 | CASSLGQRNEQFF
TRBJ2-7 | NA | TRBV28 | CASSLGQTLYEQYF
TRBJ1-1 | NA | TRBV7-2 | CASSLAGSGLNTEAFF
TRBJ1-6 | NA | TRBV12-3/TRBV12-4 | CASGFLGNSPLHF
TRBJ1-6 | few | TRBV19 | CASSVGQGNSPLHF
TRBJ2-7 | NA | TRBV20-1 | CSARDLRGLVEQYF
TRBJ2-7 | NA | TRBV20-1 | CSARAEIGTGGYEQYF
TRBJ1-6 | NA | TRBV30 | CAWSGQSSYNSPLHF
TRBJ2-7 | NA | TRBV7-6 | CASSMDRFSYEQYF
TRBJ2-3 | NA | TRBV7-9 | CASSLVRQGSTDTQYF
TRBJ2-7 | few | TRBV5-4 | CASSLWGPYEQYF
TRBJ2-6 | NA | TRBV6-2/TRBV6-3 | CASSYFAGRPGANVLTF
TRBJ1-2 | NA | TRBV18 | CASSPEGSPDPRGGYTF
TRBJ2-1 | NA | TRBV20-1 | CSARGDRGYNEQFF
TRBJ1-1 | few | TRBV24-1 | CATSDFLDRAFTEAFF
TRBJ2-1 | NA | TRBV15 | CATSRDQTRFSYNEQFF
TRBJ2-4 | NA | TRBV20-1 | CSASAPTSGRAANIQYF
TRBJ1-2 | NA | TRBV5-4 | CASSPEQVNGYTF
TRBJ2-7 | NA | TRBV21-1 | CASSKQQGRHEQYF
TRBJ2-1 | few | TRBV19 | CASSAGLAGIYNEQFF
TRBJ1-1 | NA | TRBV19 | CASSWGIGAFF
TRBJ2-7 | NA | TRBV10-2 | CASRPDGTTGRVYF
TRBJ2-3 | NA | TRBV4-3 | CASSQDPSDTQYF
TRBJ2-7 | NA | TRBV15 | CATSREIAGAEQYF
TRBJ1-5 | few | TRBV20-1 | CSASTGTYSNQPQHF
TRBJ1-1 | NA | TRBV29-1 | CSVGARLNTEAFF
TRBJ1-5 | NA | TRBV28 | CATAWVRNQPQHF
TRBJ2-1 | NA | TRBV20-1 | CSASGRAVSRQFF
TRBJ2-5 | NA | TRBV7-2 | CASSLGDRGRWETQYF
TRBJ2-5 | few | TRBV6-1 | CASTLEGVLETQYF
TRBJ2-5 | NA | TRBV12-3/TRBV12-4 | CASGLGTGIETQYF